One T cell receptor (beta chain) is described in this entry. The entry originates in a study of blood T cell repertoires in COVID-19. Study details: PBMCs, B-cell-depleted T cells, or T cells were the source of the cDNA or gDNA that made up the material.

This study enrolled people aged 18 to 89 from about two dozen US geographic areas. Per the study methods: By means of reference gene primer amplification, nucleated cell counts were estimated. Sequenced by immunoSEQ multiplex PCR; TCRdb stores in-frame clones only, minus some. D and trimming come from the DNA, and the V and J calls and clone size come from that table. The sample holds about 140,000 clones, 70% to 90% seen once. The sequenced material came from PBMCs or T cells enriched from blood (not recorded which). This TCR came from a woman in her forties or fifties with acute COVID-19.

CDR3 loop: CASTKNGDSFYEQYF. For the CDR3, the DNA is TGTGCCAGCACAAAAAACGGGGACAGTTTCTACGAGCAGTACTTC. This rearrangement joins TRBV5-8 to TRBJ2-7; 7 bases line up with TRBD1. The V segment lost 6 bases and the J segment 3 bases; nucleotides outside the gene matches: 12. The length of the CDR3 is 15 residues. Looked up from germline, CDR1 is SGHTS and CDR2 is YDEGEE.